Listed below are T cell receptor beta chains from one sample, sequenced in a study of CD8+CD57+ T cells in acquired aplastic anemia. In TCRdb, the reads were re-called with MiXCR into one record per CDR3 protein. The repertoire includes 150,000 to 200,000 distinct CDR3 sequences, 63% of them detected once, and approximately 42% sits in the top ten. Sequenced material: sorted CD4+, CD8+, or CD8+CD57+ T cells (not recorded which) from PBMCs. The receptors stem from a human donor with aplastic anemia. Each CDR3 is given with its conserved first and last residue. The order of the fields is V gene, clone size, J gene, D gene, CDR3 protein, CDR3 DNA. The D gene is left open where the match is weak. Clone size is given for some rows only: seen once, a few or many times, or a class if the clone is expanded.

TRBV4-1	many	TRBJ2-5	TRBD2	CASSQGERGDFGETQYF	TGCGCCAGCAGCCAAGGCGAGCGGGGGGACTTTGGGGAGACCCAGTACTTC
TRBV7-8	-	TRBJ1-1	-	CASSPRSGTEAFF	TGTGCCAGCAGCCCTCGGTCGGGGACTGAAGCTTTCTTT
TRBV7-2	-	TRBJ2-5	-	CASSSTGTTTQYF	TGTGCCAGCAGCTCTACAGGGACAACGACCCAGTACTTC
TRBV2	-	TRBJ1-1	TRBD1	CASSDDRGTEAFF	TGTGCCAGCAGTGATGACAGGGGCACTGAAGCTTTCTTT
TRBV9	-	TRBJ1-2	-	CASSPGSGPTFPYGYTF	TGTGCCAGCAGCCCCGGGTCTGGTCCCACTTTTCCTTATGGCTACACCTTC
TRBV25-1	-	TRBJ1-1	-	CASSAPRGEGPMNTEAFF	TGTGCCAGCAGTGCTCCCCGGGGGGAGGGACCAATGAACACTGAAGCTTTCTTT
TRBV4-2	once	TRBJ1-2	-	CASSQGIYNYGYTF	TGTGCCAGCAGCCAAGGTATCTATAACTATGGCTACACCTTC
TRBV7-9	many	TRBJ2-2	-	CASTSPSGAGVTTGELFF	TGTGCCAGCACTTCCCCGTCCGGGGCAGGGGTTACCACCGGGGAGCTGTTTTTT
TRBV5-1	-	TRBJ2-5	-	CASSPTGSGETQYF	TGCGCCAGCAGCCCTACAGGGAGCGGTGAGACCCAGTACTTC
TRBV7-3	-	TRBJ2-7	-	CASSSRDRNYEQYF	TGTGCCAGCAGCTCCCGGGACCGAAACTACGAGCAGTACTTC
TRBV12-3/TRBV12-4	-	TRBJ1-2	TRBD1	CASSYGTGDRYGYTF	TGTGCCAGCAGTTACGGGACAGGGGACCGCTATGGCTACACCTTC
TRBV2	-	TRBJ1-1	-	CASSDYTEAFF	TGTGCCAGCAGTGACTACACTGAAGCTTTCTTT
TRBV6-5	-	TRBJ1-1	TRBD1	CASSFLQGGNTEAFF	TGTGCCAGCAGTTTCCTACAGGGGGGAAACACTGAAGCTTTCTTT
TRBV19	few	TRBJ2-3	-	CASKNTDTQYF	TGTGCCAGTAAGAACACAGATACGCAGTATTTT
TRBV4-1	many	TRBJ1-2	TRBD1	CASSHASGGSYGYTF	TGCGCCAGCAGCCATGCTTCAGGGGGATCCTATGGCTACACCTTC
TRBV20-1	-	TRBJ2-5	TRBD2	CSARDGPSGGETQYF	TGCAGTGCTAGAGATGGGCCTAGCGGGGGGGAGACCCAGTACTTC
TRBV30	-	TRBJ2-2	-	CAWEHPNTGELFF	TGTGCCTGGGAACACCCGAACACCGGGGAGCTGTTTTTT
TRBV6-4	-	TRBJ1-4	-	CASSEGSEKLFF	TGTGCCAGCAGTGAGGGGAGTGAAAAACTGTTTTTT
TRBV6-5	-	TRBJ2-5	-	CASSSGTSGRETQYF	TGTGCCAGCAGTTCCGGGACGAGTGGGAGGGAGACCCAGTACTTC
TRBV20-1	-	TRBJ2-7	TRBD2	CSATPGGSRSYEQYF	TGCAGTGCTACCCCTGGCGGGAGCCGCTCCTACGAGCAGTACTTC
TRBV7-9	-	TRBJ2-2	-	CASSPPRGPF	TGTGCCAGCAGCCCTCCCCGGGGGCCTTTT
TRBV15	many	TRBJ1-1	-	CATSKGDLNTEAFF	TGTGCCACCAGCAAGGGAGATTTGAACACTGAAGCTTTCTTT
TRBV9	-	TRBJ2-1	-	CASSGGGGGGQTNEQFF	TGTGCCAGCAGCGGAGGGGGGGGGGGGGGGCAGACGAATGAGCAGTTCTTC
TRBV20-1	-	TRBJ2-7	TRBD1	CSANKMGTGGFEQYF	TGCAGTGCTAACAAAATGGGGACAGGGGGCTTCGAGCAGTACTTC
TRBV24-1	-	TRBJ1-1	-	CATQEQANTEAFF	TGTGCCACCCAGGAGCAGGCTAACACTGAAGCTTTCTTT
TRBV9	-	TRBJ2-2	-	CASSGSGGRTGELFF	TGTGCCAGCAGCGGATCGGGGGGCCGCACCGGGGAGCTGTTTTTT
TRBV5-4	many	TRBJ1-5	-	CASSLAPDWEPQHF	TGTGCCAGCAGCTTGGCTCCAGACTGGGAGCCCCAGCATTTT
TRBV24-1	-	TRBJ2-1	-	CATSDPRGHGRNEQFF	TGTGCCACCAGTGATCCGCGGGGACATGGACGGAATGAGCAGTTCTTC
TRBV7-9	-	TRBJ1-4	-	CASSTPGRDIEKLFF	TGTGCCAGCAGCACGCCGGGACGGGACATTGAAAAACTGTTTTTT
TRBV19	-	TRBJ1-6	TRBD1	CAIGTGRNNSPLHF	TGTGCCATTGGGACAGGGCGTAATAATTCACCCCTCCACTTT
TRBV20-1	-	TRBJ2-7	TRBD1	CSATRQGASYEQYF	TGCAGTGCTACCAGACAGGGTGCCTCCTACGAGCAGTACTTC
TRBV19	-	TRBJ1-1	-	CASSIDSVSGTEAFF	TGTGCCAGTAGTATAGACAGTGTATCAGGCACTGAAGCTTTCTTT
TRBV20-1	many	TRBJ1-5	-	CSALLRDGNQPQHF	TGCAGTGCATTACTCCGGGACGGAAATCAGCCCCAGCATTTT
TRBV10-3	-	TRBJ2-3	TRBD2	CAISESNGLAGVGDTQYF	TGTGCCATCAGTGAGTCGAACGGGCTAGCGGGGGTCGGAGATACGCAGTATTTT
TRBV6-5	-	TRBJ2-1	-	CASSPMGGLSHNEQFF	TGTGCCAGCAGTCCGATGGGCGGCCTTTCACACAATGAGCAGTTCTTC
TRBV10-2	-	TRBJ1-1	TRBD1	CASRGQGGKGTEAFF	TGCGCCAGCAGGGGACAGGGTGGGAAGGGCACTGAAGCTTTCTTT
TRBV7-2	-	TRBJ2-5	TRBD1	CASRIGGTGEETQYF	TGTGCCAGCAGAATAGGGGGGACAGGGGAAGAGACCCAGTACTTC
TRBV20-1	once	TRBJ2-3	TRBD2	CSARAGGGRADTQYF	TGCAGTGCTAGAGCTGGCGGGGGGCGCGCAGATACGCAGTATTTT
TRBV29-1	few	TRBJ2-7	-	CSAGQTYEQYF	TGCAGCGCGGGACAAACCTACGAGCAGTACTTC
TRBV7-9	-	TRBJ2-5	-	CASSLTAGKETQYF	TGTGCCAGCAGCTTAACGGCAGGGAAAGAGACCCAGTACTTC
TRBV5-1	-	TRBJ1-1	-	CASSLVTVGTEAFF	TGCGCCAGCAGCTTGGTAACGGTGGGCACTGAAGCTTTCTTT
TRBV9	-	TRBJ2-3	TRBD2	CASSSRSGLADTDTQYF	TGTGCCAGCAGCAGCCGCTCGGGACTAGCGGACACAGATACGCAGTATTTT
TRBV3-1	-	TRBJ1-4	-	CASSQGQGIIAF	TGTGCCAGCAGCCAAGGGCAAGGCATCATCGCTTTT
TRBV7-2	-	TRBJ1-3	-	CASSLNGVPSGNTIYF	TGTGCCAGCAGCTTGAACGGCGTTCCCTCTGGAAACACCATATATTTT
TRBV6-4	few	TRBJ2-3	-	CASSEGPSRTDTQYF	TGTGCCAGCAGTGAAGGGCCATCCCGCACAGATACGCAGTATTTT
TRBV20-1	-	TRBJ1-6	-	CSASELFNNSPLHF	TGCAGTGCTAGCGAGCTGTTCAATAATTCACCCCTCCACTTT
TRBV7-4	few	TRBJ2-5	TRBD2	CASSLAGGQETQYF	TGTGCCAGCAGTTTAGCGGGGGGGCAAGAGACCCAGTACTTC
TRBV7-2	-	TRBJ2-2	-	CASNPGVTGELFF	TGTGCCAGCAATCCAGGCGTCACCGGGGAGCTGTTTTTT
TRBV27	many	TRBJ2-7	-	CASSPGRIFYEQYF	TGTGCCAGCAGTCCGGGACGAATTTTCTACGAGCAGTACTTC
TRBV5-1	once	TRBJ2-3	TRBD1	CASSFVRGQVTDTQYF	TGTGCCAGCAGTTTCGTTAGGGGACAGGTCACAGATACGCAGTATTTT
TRBV20-1	few	TRBJ2-5	-	CSARGTDRQETQYF	TGCAGTGCTAGAGGAACCGATAGGCAAGAGACCCAGTACTTC
TRBV5-1	-	TRBJ2-3	TRBD2	CASSLVSLTSEDSTDTQYF	TGCGCCAGCAGCTTGGTTTCGTTGACTAGCGAAGACAGCACAGATACGCAGTATTTT
TRBV24-1	-	TRBJ1-2	-	CATSAGDNYGYTF	TGTGCCACCAGTGCCGGAGATAACTATGGCTACACCTTC